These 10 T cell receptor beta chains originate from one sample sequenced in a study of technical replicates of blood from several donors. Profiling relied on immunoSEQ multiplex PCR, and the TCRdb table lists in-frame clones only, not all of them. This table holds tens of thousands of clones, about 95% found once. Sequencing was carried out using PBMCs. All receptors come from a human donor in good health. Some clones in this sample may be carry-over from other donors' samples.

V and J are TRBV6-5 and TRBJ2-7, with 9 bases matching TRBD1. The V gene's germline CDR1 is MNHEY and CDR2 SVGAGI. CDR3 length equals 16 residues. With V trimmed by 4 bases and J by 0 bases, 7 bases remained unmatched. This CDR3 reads CASSSVTTGGSYEQYF. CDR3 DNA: TGTGCCAGCAGTTCCGTTACGACAGGGGGCTCCTACGAGCAGTACTTC.

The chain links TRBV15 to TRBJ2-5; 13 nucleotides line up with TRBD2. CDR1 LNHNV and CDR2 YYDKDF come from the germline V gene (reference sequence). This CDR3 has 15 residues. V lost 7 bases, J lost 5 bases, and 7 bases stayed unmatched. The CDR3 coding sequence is TGTGCCACCACCCTGGGACTAGCGGGACGGGAGACCCAGTACTTC. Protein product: CATTLGLAGRETQYF.

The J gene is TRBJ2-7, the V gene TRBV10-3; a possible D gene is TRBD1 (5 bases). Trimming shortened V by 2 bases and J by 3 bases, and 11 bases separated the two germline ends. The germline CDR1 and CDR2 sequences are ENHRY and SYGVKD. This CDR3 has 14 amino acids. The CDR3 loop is CAISEDRRSYEQYF. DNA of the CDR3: TGTGCCATCAGTGAGGACAGAAGAAGCTACGAGCAGTACTTC.

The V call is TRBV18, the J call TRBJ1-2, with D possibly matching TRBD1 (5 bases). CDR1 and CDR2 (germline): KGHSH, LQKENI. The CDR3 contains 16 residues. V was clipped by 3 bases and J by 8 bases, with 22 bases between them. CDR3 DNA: TGTGCCAGCTCACCTCTAACCGGGACGGGAGTTGGAGGCTACACCTTC. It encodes CASSPLTGTGVGGYTF. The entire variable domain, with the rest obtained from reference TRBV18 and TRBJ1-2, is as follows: NAGVMQNPRHLVRRRGQEARLRCSPMKGHSHVYWYRQLPEEGLKFMVYLQKENIIDESGMPKERFSAEFPKEGPSILRIQQVVRGDSAAYFCASSPLTGTGVGGYTFGSGTRLTVV.

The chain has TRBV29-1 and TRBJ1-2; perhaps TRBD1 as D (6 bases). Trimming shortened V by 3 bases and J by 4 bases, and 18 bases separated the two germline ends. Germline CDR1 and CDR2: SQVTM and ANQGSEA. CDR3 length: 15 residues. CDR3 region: CSVDLADSGVYGYTF. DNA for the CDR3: TGCAGCGTTGATCTGGCGGACAGCGGGGTCTATGGCTACACCTTC.

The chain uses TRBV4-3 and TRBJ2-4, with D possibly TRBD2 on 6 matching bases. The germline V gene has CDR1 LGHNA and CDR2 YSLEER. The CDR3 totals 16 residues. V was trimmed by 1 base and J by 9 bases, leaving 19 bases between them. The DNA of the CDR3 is TGCGCCAGCAGCCAAGGGACCTCCTCCACTAGCTCCATTCAGTACTTC. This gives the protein CASSQGTSSTSSIQYF.

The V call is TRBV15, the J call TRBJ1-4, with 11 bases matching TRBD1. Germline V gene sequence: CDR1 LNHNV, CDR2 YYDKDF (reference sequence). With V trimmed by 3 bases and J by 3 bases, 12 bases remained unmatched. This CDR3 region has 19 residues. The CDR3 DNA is TGTGCCACCAGCAGGCGGACAGGGGGCATCCCAACGCCTAATGAAAAACTGTTTTTT. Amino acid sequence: CATSRRTGGIPTPNEKLFF.

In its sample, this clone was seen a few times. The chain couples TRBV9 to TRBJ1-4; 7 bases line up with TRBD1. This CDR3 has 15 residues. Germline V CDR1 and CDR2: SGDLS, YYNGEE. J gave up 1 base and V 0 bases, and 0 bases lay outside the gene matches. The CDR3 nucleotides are TGTGCCAGCAGCGTAGCAGGGGGAACTAATGAAAAACTGTTTTTT. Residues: CASSVAGGTNEKLFF.

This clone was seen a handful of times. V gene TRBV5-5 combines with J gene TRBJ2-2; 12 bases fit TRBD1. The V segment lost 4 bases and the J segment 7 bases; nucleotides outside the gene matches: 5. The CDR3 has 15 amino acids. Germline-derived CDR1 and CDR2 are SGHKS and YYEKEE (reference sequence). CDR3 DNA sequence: TGTGCCAGCAGCCCCGGGACAGGGGGCTTCGGGGAGCTGTTTTTT. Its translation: CASSPGTGGFGELFF.

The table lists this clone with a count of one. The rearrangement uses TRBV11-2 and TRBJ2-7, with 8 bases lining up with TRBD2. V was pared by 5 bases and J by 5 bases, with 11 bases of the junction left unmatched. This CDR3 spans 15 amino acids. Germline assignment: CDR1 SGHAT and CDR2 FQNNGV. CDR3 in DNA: TGTGCCAGCAGCCGACCCTCCGGGAGGGGACACGAGCAGTACTTC. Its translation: CASSRPSGRGHEQYF.